The 30 T cell receptor beta chains listed next were all sequenced from one sample in a study of T-cell reconstitution after alpha-beta-depleted transplantation in children. Unique molecular identifiers were built into the TCRbeta library. MiXCR was run by TCRdb on the PCR reads, yielding one entry per CDR3 protein. The repertoire holds approximately 400,000 distinct CDR3 sequences, with roughly 11% as singletons. The source was PBMCs from the stem cell graft donor, collected from the stem cell graft. All receptors come from a human donor who donated a stem cell graft to a child with acute myeloid leukemia.

Only a few counts were recorded for this clonotype. J is TRBJ1-2 and V is TRBV7-2; D is undetermined. Per the germline V gene, CDR1 is SGHTA and CDR2 is FQGNSA. The CDR3 totals 15 residues. V was trimmed by 0 bases and J by 4 bases, leaving 12 bases between them. The CDR3 reads CASSLAWRRGYGYTF. In DNA form, the CDR3 reads TGTGCCAGCAGCTTAGCGTGGCGGCGGGGCTATGGCTACACCTTC.

V and J are TRBV12-3 or TRBV12-4 and TRBJ2-3; D not certain. The CDR3 is 15 residues long. With 4 bases removed from V and 0 bases from J, the gap between germline ends came to 11 bases. Here the CDR3 reads CASSSQSTSTDTQYF. The CDR3 nucleotides are TGTGCCAGCAGTTCACAGTCCACTAGCACAGATACGCAGTATTTT.

This clonotype was observed a handful of times. The chain uses TRBV12-3 or TRBV12-4 and TRBJ2-3; no definite D call. Trimming took off 4 bases at V and 1 base at J, with 12 bases between the two ends. CDR3 length equals 15 residues. CDR3: CASSSSKGGTDTQYF. In DNA, the CDR3 is TGTGCCAGCAGTTCCTCGAAAGGAGGCACAGATACGCAGTATTTT.

Only a few counts were recorded for this clonotype. The chain joins TRBV30 to TRBJ1-2, with D unclear. The CDR3 spans 14 residues. Germline V gives CDR1 GTSNPN, CDR2 SVGIG (reference sequence). V was cut by 7 bases and J by 1 base, with 16 bases left in between. Here the CDR3 reads CASLRAGLNYGYTF. CDR3 DNA sequence: TGTGCCTCCCTTCGGGCAGGTCTTAACTATGGCTACACCTTC.

In this sample, this clonotype turned up many times. V gene TRBV5-1 combines with J gene TRBJ2-1; TRBD2 matches at 8 bases. The length of the CDR3 is 15 residues. Germline V CDR1 and CDR2: SGHRS, YFSETQ. Unmatched junction bases numbered 4, after V lost 0 bases and J lost 5 bases. The CDR3 sequence is CASSLGGRTNNEQFF. In DNA form, the CDR3 reads TGCGCCAGCAGCTTGGGCGGGAGGACCAACAATGAGCAGTTCTTC.

This chain joins TRBV7-2 and TRBJ2-3; tentatively, D is TRBD1 or TRBD2 (5 bases each). CDR3 length: 16 amino acids. V was cut by 5 bases and J by 0 bases, with 15 bases left in between. In germline, CDR1 is SGHTA, CDR2 FQGNSA. The CDR3 DNA reads as TGTGCCAGCAGCCCCGGGACGGTATCTAGCACAGATACGCAGTATTTT. Protein sequence: CASSPGTVSSTDTQYF.

This clonotype came up many times. This chain connects TRBV6-2 or TRBV6-3 to TRBJ1-1; no definite D call. The CDR3 has 16 amino acids. Germline V gene sequence: CDR1 MNHEY, CDR2 SVGEGT. V was pared by 2 bases and J by 3 bases, with 16 bases between. This CDR3 reads CASSYSPKNGDTEAFF. For the CDR3, the DNA is TGTGCCAGCAGTTACAGCCCCAAGAATGGGGACACTGAAGCTTTCTTT.

The chain recombines TRBV5-1 with TRBJ1-2; no clear D gene. V was clipped by 4 bases and J by 4 bases, with 8 bases between them. Per germline, CDR1 SGHRS and CDR2 YFSETQ. CDR3 length: 12 amino acids. This chain's CDR3 is CASSTDIYGYTF. Here the CDR3 DNA reads TGCGCCAGCAGCACCGACATCTATGGCTACACCTTC.

This clonotype was seen a few times. V and J are TRBV12-3 or TRBV12-4 and TRBJ2-3, with 8 positions matching TRBD1. J was trimmed by 2 bases and V by 5 bases; bases with no gene match: 9. This CDR3 is built from 16 residues. CDR3 sequence reads: CASSGTGGTPTDTQYF. CDR3 nucleotides: TGTGCCAGCAGTGGGACAGGCGGTACCCCCACAGATACGCAGTATTTT.

This rearrangement joins TRBV15 to TRBJ2-2; 8 nucleotides line up with TRBD1. Germline V lookup: CDR1 LNHNV, CDR2 YYDKDF (reference sequence). V trimming: 0 bases; J trimming: 1 base; junction bases outside the gene matches: 10. The length of the CDR3 is 19 residues. The CDR3 loop reads CATSRDRVPGQGNTGELFF. CDR3 sequence (DNA): TGTGCCACCAGCAGAGATAGAGTTCCAGGACAGGGGAACACCGGGGAGCTGTTTTTT.

This chain uses TRBV21-1 with TRBJ2-4. TRBV21-1 is a pseudogene locus. CDR3 length equals 18 residues. CDR3 loop: CASSKFHFPTLAKNIQYF. The CDR3 DNA sequence: TGTGCCAGCAGCAAATTTCACTTTCCAACTCTAGCCAAAAACATTCAGTACTTC.

This clonotype was picked up many times. This chain connects TRBV10-3 to TRBJ1-2, with D possibly being TRBD1 (5 bases). The CDR3 has 12 residues. Germline CDR1 and CDR2: ENHRY and SYGVKD. V was clipped by 4 bases and J by 4 bases, with 7 bases between them. The CDR3 coding sequence is TGTGCCATCAGTGTAGACAGCTATGGCTACACCTTC. This sequence encodes CAISVDSYGYTF.

This clonotype has a handful of counts. The rearrangement links TRBV7-2 to TRBJ2-3; D remains ambiguous. Germline CDR1 is SGHTA and CDR2 is FQGNSA. The germline V and J ends were trimmed by 6 bases and 2 bases, with 15 bases remaining between them. This CDR3 is 15 amino acids long. The CDR3 DNA reads TGTGCCAGCAGTCTCTTGGAGTCCTACACAGATACGCAGTATTTT. Its protein product is CASSLLESYTDTQYF. The whole variable domain, remainder taken from reference TRBV7-2 and TRBJ2-3, is GAGVSQSPSNKVTEKGKDVELRCDPISGHTALYWYRQSLGQGLEFLIYFQGNSAPDKSGLPSDRFSAERTGGSVSTLTIQRTQQEDSAVYLCASSLLESYTDTQYFGPGTRLTVL.

The table lists this clonotype with many counts. The V and J genes are TRBV9 and TRBJ2-5, with 8 bases lining up with TRBD2. The CDR3 runs 13 residues. Germline V CDR1 and CDR2: SGDLS, YYNGEE. After removal of 0 bases from V and 10 bases from J, the junction contained 5 bases not matched to a gene. CDR3 in DNA: TGTGCCAGCAGCGTAGACGGAGCGGGGGACCAGTACTTC. Translated: CASSVDGAGDQYF. Supplemented by reference TRBV9 and TRBJ2-5, the full variable domain reads DSGVTQTPKHLITATGQRVTLRCSPRSGDLSVYWYQQSLDQGLQFLIQYYNGEERAKGNILERFSAQQFPDLHSELNLSSLELGDSALYFCASSVDGAGDQYFGPGTRLLVL.

At least ten counts were recorded for this clonotype. This chain connects TRBV10-3 to TRBJ1-2, with TRBD1 identical over 8 bases. The J segment lost 2 bases and the V segment lost 5 bases, leaving 1 base of the junction unmatched. The CDR3 spans 13 residues. Germline V gives CDR1 ENHRY, CDR2 SYGVKD. The CDR3 here is CAISRDRNYGYTF. In DNA form, the CDR3 reads TGTGCCATCAGTCGGGACAGGAACTATGGCTACACCTTC.

This clonotype occurred many times. V and J are TRBV4-2 and TRBJ2-7, with D perhaps matching TRBD1 (6 bases). CDR3 length: 14 residues. Germline CDR1 and CDR2: LGHNA and YNFKEQ. V lost 4 bases to trimming and J lost 3 bases, with 13 bases between them. Here the CDR3 DNA reads TGTGCCAGCAGCCCCAGACAGGCCGGCTACGAGCAGTACTTC. Protein product: CASSPRQAGYEQYF.

The chain links TRBV4-3 to TRBJ1-2; tentative D call: TRBD1 (5 bases). This CDR3 has 17 residues. Germline CDR1 LGHNA, CDR2 YSLEER. Trimming stripped 0 bases from V and 4 bases from J, with 18 bases between. For the CDR3, the DNA is TGCGCCAGCAGCCAAGATCGCCAGGGTCCTTGGGGCTATGGCTACACCTTC. Its translation: CASSQDRQGPWGYGYTF.

This clonotype was detected only a few times. The chain has TRBV20-1 and TRBJ2-2; the match to TRBD1 covers 8 bases. With V trimmed by 1 base and J by 6 bases, 7 bases remained unmatched. The CDR3 has 15 amino acids. Germline CDR1 DFQATT, CDR2 SNEGSKA (reference sequence). The CDR3 protein is CSARAGGYGSGELFF. CDR3 in DNA: TGCAGTGCTAGAGCAGGGGGCTACGGGTCCGGGGAGCTGTTTTTT.

Only a few counts were recorded for this clonotype. V is TRBV7-3 and J is TRBJ2-7; tentative D call: TRBD1 (8 bases). Trimming took off 2 bases at V and 4 bases at J, with 21 bases between the two ends. Germline CDR1 and CDR2: SGHTA and FQGTGA. The CDR3 has 17 amino acids. CDR3: CASSLSGGAGQGYEQYF. The CDR3 coding sequence is TGTGCCAGCAGCTTATCGGGGGGTGCCGGACAGGGATACGAGCAGTACTTC.

This clonotype turned up a few times. The chain links TRBV4-1 to TRBJ2-5, with 12 bases identical to TRBD2. The CDR3 is made up of 16 amino acids. The junction had 9 bases not matched to a gene; V was cut back by 1 base and J by 9 bases. Per germline, CDR1 MGHRA and CDR2 YSYEKL. The CDR3 reads CASSQVGLAGGGAQYF. In DNA, the CDR3 is TGCGCCAGCAGCCAAGTTGGTCTAGCGGGAGGGGGTGCCCAGTACTTC.

In its sample, this clonotype was seen many times. V and J are TRBV15 and TRBJ2-1, with no clear D. There are 17 residues in the CDR3. V lost 0 bases and J 3 bases, leaving 15 bases between the germline ends. CDR1 is LNHNV and CDR2 is YYDKDF in the germline V gene (reference sequence). The chain's CDR3 is CATSRDPPGSIYNEQFF. CDR3 coding DNA: TGTGCCACCAGCAGAGATCCCCCGGGTAGCATCTACAATGAGCAGTTCTTC.

This clonotype has more than one count but fewer than ten. The chain uses TRBV18 and TRBJ2-1; possible D gene TRBD2, 6 bases. This CDR3 has 13 amino acids. With 9 bases removed from V and 4 bases from J, the gap between germline ends came to 13 bases. CDR1 is KGHSH, CDR2 LQKENI, per germline. This chain's CDR3 is CASIAGSYNEQFF. The CDR3 DNA follows: TGTGCCAGTATCGCGGGGTCATACAATGAGCAGTTCTTC.

This chain joins TRBV15 and TRBJ2-3; 11 bases align to TRBD1. The CDR3 has 22 amino acids. Germline V gene data show CDR1 as LNHNV and CDR2 as YYDKDF (reference sequence). Trimming at V came to 2 bases and at J to 5 bases, leaving 24 bases not matched to a gene. CDR3 coding DNA: TGTGCCACCAGCAGATCCGGGACAGGGGGTTTCGAACAAGCGGGACTCGTAGATACGCAGTATTTT. This gives the protein CATSRSGTGGFEQAGLVDTQYF.

The rearrangement uses TRBV20-1 and TRBJ2-5; TRBD2 agrees at 7 bases. The CDR3 contains 13 residues. Germline V gives CDR1 DFQATT, CDR2 SNEGSKA (reference sequence). CDR3 sequence: CKLQTAGGETQYF. CDR3 sequence (DNA): TGCAAACTTCAGACAGCCGGGGGGGAGACCCAGTACTTC.

This clonotype has at least ten counts. Written as DNA, the CDR3 is TGTGCCAGCAGTGCCGGACTAGCGGGCACCGGGGAGCTGTTTTTT. This translates into CASSAGLAGTGELFF. This sequence joins TRBV5-6 and TRBJ2-2; TRBD2 agrees at 11 bases. Germline V gives CDR1 SGHDT, CDR2 YYEEEE. With 5 bases clipped from V and 4 bases from J, the junction kept 4 bases outside the gene matches. This CDR3 region has 15 residues. The full variable domain, rest sourced from reference TRBV5-6 and TRBJ2-2, is DAGVTQSPTHLIKTRGQQVTLRCSPKSGHDTVSWYQQALGQGPQFIFQYYEEEERQRGNFPDRFSGHQFPNYSSELNVNALLLGDSALYLCASSAGLAGTGELFFGEGSRLTVL.

V is TRBV7-6 and J is TRBJ2-1, with TRBD2 matching over 12 bases. Germline V CDR1 and CDR2: SGHVS, FNYEAQ. The CDR3 is 19 residues long. Trimming cost V 5 bases and J 1 base; bases outside gene matches: 12. This CDR3 reads CASSPSRLAGGNSYNEQFF. DNA for the CDR3: TGTGCCAGCAGCCCATCCCGTCTAGCGGGGGGGAATTCCTACAATGAGCAGTTCTTC.

This clonotype was seen only a few times. The genes are TRBV20-1 and TRBJ1-2, with D tentatively TRBD1 (6 bases). V dropped 0 bases and J dropped 2 bases, with 13 bases sitting between them. The CDR3 length is 15 residues. Germline V gene sequence: CDR1 DFQATT, CDR2 SNEGSKA (reference sequence). CDR3 protein: CSARDLSGANYGYTF. The CDR3 DNA is TGCAGTGCTAGAGATCTCTCAGGGGCCAACTATGGCTACACCTTC.

This clonotype has just a few counts. The chain joins TRBV5-1 to TRBJ1-2; possible D gene TRBD1, 5 bases. Per the germline V gene, CDR1 is SGHRS and CDR2 is YFSETQ. The CDR3 totals 15 residues. V lost 2 bases, J lost 0 bases, and 11 bases lay in between. In DNA, the CDR3 is TGCGCCAGCAGCTTCCGGGACGCATCTAACTATGGCTACACCTTC. Residues: CASSFRDASNYGYTF.

This clonotype was detected a few times. This rearrangement joins TRBV6-5 to TRBJ2-3; tentatively, D is TRBD1 (6 bases). The CDR3 is 15 residues long. Germline values: CDR1 MNHEY, CDR2 SVGAGI. V shed 2 bases and J shed 5 bases, with 14 bases lying between them. This CDR3 reads CASSYGTGNGDTQYF. The DNA for the CDR3 is TGTGCCAGCAGTTACGGAACAGGGAATGGAGATACGCAGTATTTT.

This clonotype has a count of ten or more. The J gene is TRBJ2-5, the V gene TRBV5-1; TRBD1 is a possible D gene (5 bases). In germline, CDR1 is SGHRS, CDR2 YFSETQ. Trimming stripped 2 bases from V and 1 base from J, with 12 bases between. CDR3 length: 15 residues. The CDR3 spells CASSLGPGLQETQYF. The CDR3 nucleotides read TGCGCCAGCAGCTTAGGTCCAGGGCTCCAAGAGACCCAGTACTTC.